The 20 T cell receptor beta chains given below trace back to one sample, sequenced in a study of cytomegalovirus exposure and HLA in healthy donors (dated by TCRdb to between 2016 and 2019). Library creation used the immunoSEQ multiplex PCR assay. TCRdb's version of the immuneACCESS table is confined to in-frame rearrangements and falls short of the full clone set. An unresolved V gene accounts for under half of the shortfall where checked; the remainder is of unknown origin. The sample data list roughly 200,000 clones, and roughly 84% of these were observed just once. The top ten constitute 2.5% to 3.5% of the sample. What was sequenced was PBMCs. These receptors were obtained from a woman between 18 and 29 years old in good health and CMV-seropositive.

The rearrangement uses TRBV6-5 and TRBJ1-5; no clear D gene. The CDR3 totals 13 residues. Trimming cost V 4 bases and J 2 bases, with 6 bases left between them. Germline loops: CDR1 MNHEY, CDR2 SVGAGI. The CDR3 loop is CASSSTGNQPQHF. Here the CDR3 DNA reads TGTGCCAGCAGTTCAACGGGCAATCAGCCCCAGCATTTT.

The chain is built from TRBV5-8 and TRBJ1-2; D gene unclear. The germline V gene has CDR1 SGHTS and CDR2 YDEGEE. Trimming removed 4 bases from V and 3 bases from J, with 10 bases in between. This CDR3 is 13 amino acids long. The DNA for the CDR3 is TGTGCCAGCAGCCCCGACGGGGACTATGGCTACACCTTC. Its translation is CASSPDGDYGYTF.

In DNA, the CDR3 is TGTGCCATCAGTGAGTCCTCACGGACAGGGGCCAGCTATGGCTACACCTTC. Its protein product is CAISESSRTGASYGYTF. The chain recombines TRBV10-3 with TRBJ1-2; the match to TRBD1 covers 9 bases. Germline V gene lookup returns CDR1 ENHRY and CDR2 SYGVKD. The V gene end was trimmed by 0 bases and the J gene end by 4 bases; junction bases not matched to a gene: 9. CDR3 length equals 17 residues.

CDR3 protein: CASSLTGSSYEQYF. The CDR3 coding sequence is TGTGCCAGCAGCTTGACAGGGAGCTCCTACGAGCAGTACTTC. This rearrangement joins TRBV5-4 to TRBJ2-7; a possible D gene is TRBD1 (6 bases). Germline assignment: CDR1 SGHNT and CDR2 YYREEE (reference sequence). The CDR3 is 14 amino acids. V gave up 1 base and J gave up 0 bases, with 8 bases separating them.

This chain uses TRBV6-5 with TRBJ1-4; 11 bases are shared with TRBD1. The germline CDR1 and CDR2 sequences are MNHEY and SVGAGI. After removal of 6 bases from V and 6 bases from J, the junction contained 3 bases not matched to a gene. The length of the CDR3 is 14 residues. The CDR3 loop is CASRRTGGDEKLFF. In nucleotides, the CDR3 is TGTGCCAGCAGACGGACAGGGGGCGATGAAAAACTGTTTTTT.

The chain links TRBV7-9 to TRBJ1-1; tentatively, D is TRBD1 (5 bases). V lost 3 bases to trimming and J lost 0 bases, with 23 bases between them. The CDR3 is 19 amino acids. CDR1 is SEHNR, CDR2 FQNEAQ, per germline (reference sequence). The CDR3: CASSFAGAGISYMNTEAFF. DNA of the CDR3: TGTGCCAGCAGCTTCGCTGGGGCAGGGATCTCCTATATGAACACTGAAGCTTTCTTT.

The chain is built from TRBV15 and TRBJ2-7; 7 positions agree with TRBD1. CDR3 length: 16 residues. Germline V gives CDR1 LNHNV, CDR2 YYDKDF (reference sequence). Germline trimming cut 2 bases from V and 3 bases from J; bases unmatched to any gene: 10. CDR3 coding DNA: TGTGCCACCAGCAGACTTGACAGGGTAGGGGACTACGAGCAGTACTTC. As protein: CATSRLDRVGDYEQYF. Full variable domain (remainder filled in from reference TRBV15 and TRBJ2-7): DAMVIQNPRYQVTQFGKPVTLSCSQTLNHNVMYWYQQKSSQAPKLLFHYYDKDFNNEADTPDNFQSRRPNTSFCFLDIRSPGLGDTAMYLCATSRLDRVGDYEQYFGPGTRLTVT.

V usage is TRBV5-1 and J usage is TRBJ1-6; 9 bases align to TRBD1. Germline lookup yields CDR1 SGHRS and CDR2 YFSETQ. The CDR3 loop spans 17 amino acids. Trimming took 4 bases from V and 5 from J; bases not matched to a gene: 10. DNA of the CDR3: TGCGCCAGCAGCCAGTACGGGACAGGGCTGAATAATTCACCCCTCCACTTT. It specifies CASSQYGTGLNNSPLHF.

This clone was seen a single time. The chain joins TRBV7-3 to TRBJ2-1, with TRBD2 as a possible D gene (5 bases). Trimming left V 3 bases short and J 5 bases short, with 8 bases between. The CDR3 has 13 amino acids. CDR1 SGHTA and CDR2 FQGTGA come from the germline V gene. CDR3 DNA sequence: TGTGCCAGCAGCTTCACTAGGGACAATGAGCAGTTCTTC. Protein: CASSFTRDNEQFF.

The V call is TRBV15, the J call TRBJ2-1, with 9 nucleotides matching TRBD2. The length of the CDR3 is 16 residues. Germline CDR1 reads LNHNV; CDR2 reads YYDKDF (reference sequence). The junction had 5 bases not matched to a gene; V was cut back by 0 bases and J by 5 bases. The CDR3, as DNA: TGTGCCACCAGCAGAGATCTGGCGGGGGGGGACAATGAGCAGTTCTTC. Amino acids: CATSRDLAGGDNEQFF.

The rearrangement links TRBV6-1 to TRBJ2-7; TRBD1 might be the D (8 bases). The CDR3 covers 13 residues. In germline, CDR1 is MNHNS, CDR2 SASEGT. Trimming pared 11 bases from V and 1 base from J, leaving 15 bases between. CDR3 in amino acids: CAGGDRPSYEQYF. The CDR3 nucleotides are TGTGCCGGGGGGGACAGGCCATCCTACGAGCAGTACTTC.

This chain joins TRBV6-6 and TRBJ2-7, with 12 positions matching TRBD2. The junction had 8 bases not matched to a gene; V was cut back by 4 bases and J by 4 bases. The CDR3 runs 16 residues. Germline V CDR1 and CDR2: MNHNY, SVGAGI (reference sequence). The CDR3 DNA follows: TGTGCCAGCAGTTGGGCTAGCGGGGGGGCGGAATACGAGCAGTACTTC. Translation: CASSWASGGAEYEQYF.

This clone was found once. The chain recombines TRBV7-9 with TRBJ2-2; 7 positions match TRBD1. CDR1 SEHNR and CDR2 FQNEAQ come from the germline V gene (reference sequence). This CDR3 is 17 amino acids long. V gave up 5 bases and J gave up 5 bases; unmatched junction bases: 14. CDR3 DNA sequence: TGTGCCAGCAGCCCACGGCCAACAGGGGCAGGGACCGGGGAGCTGTTTTTT. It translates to CASSPRPTGAGTGELFF.

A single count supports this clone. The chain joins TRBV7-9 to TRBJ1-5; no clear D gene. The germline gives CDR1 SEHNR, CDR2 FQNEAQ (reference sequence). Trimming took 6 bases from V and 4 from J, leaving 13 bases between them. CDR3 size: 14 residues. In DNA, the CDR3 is TGTGCCAGCAGACCAGTGGCGGGGAATCAGCCCCAGCATTTT. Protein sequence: CASRPVAGNQPQHF.

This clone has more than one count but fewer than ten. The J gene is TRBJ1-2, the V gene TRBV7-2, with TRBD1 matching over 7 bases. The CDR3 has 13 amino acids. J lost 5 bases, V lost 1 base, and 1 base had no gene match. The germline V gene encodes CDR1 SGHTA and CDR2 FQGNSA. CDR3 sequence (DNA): TGTGCCAGCAGCTTAGACAGGGGATATGGCTACACCTTC. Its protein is CASSLDRGYGYTF.

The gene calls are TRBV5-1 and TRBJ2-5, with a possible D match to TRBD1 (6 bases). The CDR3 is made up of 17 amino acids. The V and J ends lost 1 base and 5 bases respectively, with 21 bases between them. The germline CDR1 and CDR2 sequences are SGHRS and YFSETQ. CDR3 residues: CASSLSLRGGGMETQYF. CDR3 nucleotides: TGCGCCAGCAGCTTGTCATTAAGAGGGGGTGGTATGGAGACCCAGTACTTC. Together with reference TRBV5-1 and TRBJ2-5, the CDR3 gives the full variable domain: KAGVTQTPRYLIKTRGQQVTLSCSPISGHRSVSWYQQTPGQGLQFLFEYFSETQRNKGNFPGRFSGRQFSNSRSEMNVSTLELGDSALYLCASSLSLRGGGMETQYFGPGTRLLVL.

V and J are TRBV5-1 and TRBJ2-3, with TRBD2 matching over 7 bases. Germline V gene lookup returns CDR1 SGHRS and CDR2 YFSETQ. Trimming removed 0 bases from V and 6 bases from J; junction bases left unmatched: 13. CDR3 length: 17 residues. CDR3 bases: TGCGCCAGCAGCTTGGGGTCTAGCGGAGTCTTGACGGATACGCAGTATTTT. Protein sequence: CASSLGSSGVLTDTQYF. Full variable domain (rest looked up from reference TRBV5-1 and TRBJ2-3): KAGVTQTPRYLIKTRGQQVTLSCSPISGHRSVSWYQQTPGQGLQFLFEYFSETQRNKGNFPGRFSGRQFSNSRSEMNVSTLELGDSALYLCASSLGSSGVLTDTQYFGPGTRLTVL.

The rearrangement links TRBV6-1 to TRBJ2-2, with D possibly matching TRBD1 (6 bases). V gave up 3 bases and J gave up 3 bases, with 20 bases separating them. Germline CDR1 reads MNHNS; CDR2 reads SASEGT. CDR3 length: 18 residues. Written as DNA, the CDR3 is TGTGCCAGCAGTGAGATGGACAGCTTAGCTATTTACACCGGGGAGCTGTTTTTT. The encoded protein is CASSEMDSLAIYTGELFF.

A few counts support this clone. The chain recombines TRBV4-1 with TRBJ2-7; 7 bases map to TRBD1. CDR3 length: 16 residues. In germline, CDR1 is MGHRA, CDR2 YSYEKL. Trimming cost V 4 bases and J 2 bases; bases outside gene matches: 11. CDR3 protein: CASSLSLLTGTYEQYF. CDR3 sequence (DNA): TGCGCCAGCAGCCTCTCCCTCCTGACAGGGACCTACGAGCAGTACTTC.

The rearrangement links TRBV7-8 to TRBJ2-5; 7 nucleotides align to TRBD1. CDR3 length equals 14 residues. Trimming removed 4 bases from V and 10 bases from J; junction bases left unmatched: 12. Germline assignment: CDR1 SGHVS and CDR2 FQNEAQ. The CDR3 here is CASSYDRVQGSQYF. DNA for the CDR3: TGTGCCAGCAGCTATGACAGGGTCCAGGGGAGCCAGTACTTC.